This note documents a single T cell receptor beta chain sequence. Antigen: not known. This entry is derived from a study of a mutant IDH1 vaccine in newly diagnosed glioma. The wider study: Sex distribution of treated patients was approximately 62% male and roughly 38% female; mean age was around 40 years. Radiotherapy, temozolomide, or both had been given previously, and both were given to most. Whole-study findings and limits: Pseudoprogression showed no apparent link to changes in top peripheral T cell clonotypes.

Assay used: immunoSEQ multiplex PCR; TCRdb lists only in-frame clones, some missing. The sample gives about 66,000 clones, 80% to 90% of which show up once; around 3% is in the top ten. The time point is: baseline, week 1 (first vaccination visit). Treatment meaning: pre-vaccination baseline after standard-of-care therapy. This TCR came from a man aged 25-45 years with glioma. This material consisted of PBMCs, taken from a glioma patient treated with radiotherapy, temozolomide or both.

CDR3 sequence reads: CALYQGTGELFF. CDR3 DNA sequence: TGTGCTCTATACCAGGGGACCGGGGAGCTGTTTTTT. The chain combines TRBV13 with TRBJ2-2, with D tentatively TRBD1 (6 bases). The CDR3 is made up of 12 amino acids. Germline V gives CDR1 PRHDT, CDR2 FYEKMQ (reference sequence).